The 10 T cell receptor beta chains below all came from one sample that was sequenced in a study of Ad26.COV2.S vaccination and SARS-CoV-2 variants. Treatment in this sample: about 20 received Ad26.COV2.S at low or high dose, single or two shots; about 5 received placebo; per-sample allocation not given. Specimens were obtained on day 63 following the first vaccine or placebo injection. Sequenced by immunoSEQ multiplex PCR; TCRdb stores in-frame clones only, minus some. In the table there are roughly 460,000 clones, 89% of which are singletons. Specimen: peripheral blood, collected in a trial of Ad26.COV2.S vaccine versus placebo. These receptors were taken from a person between 18 and 59 years old who received the Ad26.COV2.S COVID-19 vaccine or a placebo.

The chain combines TRBV2 with TRBJ1-2; 10 bases line up with TRBD1. V lost 6 bases and J lost 5; bases outside the gene matches: 9. The CDR3 contains 15 residues. The V gene's germline CDR1 is SNHLY and CDR2 FYNNEI. DNA of the CDR3: TGTGCCAGCAGCGAGGACAGGGGGACCGTTTATGGCTACACCTTC. Translating gives CASSEDRGTVYGYTF.

This clone was counted a few times. V usage is TRBV5-6 and J usage is TRBJ1-5; D unresolved. CDR3 length: 16 amino acids. Germline CDR1 and CDR2: SGHDT and YYEEEE. With 0 bases removed from V and 7 bases from J, the gap between germline ends came to 17 bases. For the CDR3, the DNA is TGTGCCAGCAGCTTGGACCAAGAAAGTCAATGCCAGCCCCAGCATTTT. Protein sequence: CASSLDQESQCQPQHF.

This clone was recorded once. The chain links TRBV20-1 to TRBJ2-1; 7 bases are a match to TRBD1. This CDR3 contains 11 residues. Germline assignment: CDR1 DFQATT and CDR2 SNEGSKA (reference sequence). This CDR3 is CTGQEYNEQFF. Here the CDR3 DNA reads TGCACAGGACAGGAGTACAATGAGCAGTTCTTC.

The V gene is TRBV18, the J gene TRBJ1-6, with D tentatively TRBD1 (6 bases). V dropped 0 bases and J dropped 9 bases, with 15 bases sitting between them. The germline CDR1 and CDR2 sequences are KGHSH and LQKENI. This CDR3 region has 16 residues. CDR3 coding DNA: TGTGCCAGCTCACCACCGCCCGGGACGGACAGTTCACCCCTCCACTTT. Its protein is CASSPPPGTDSSPLHF.

This clone was seen only a few times. The chain links TRBV7-3 to TRBJ1-2; 8 nucleotides align to TRBD1. This CDR3 contains 13 residues. With V trimmed by 5 bases and J by 8 bases, 7 bases remained unmatched. Germline V CDR1 and CDR2: SGHTA, FQGTGA. CDR3 loop: CASSPGGGDGYTF. As DNA, the CDR3 is TGTGCCAGCAGCCCAGGGGGCGGAGACGGCTACACCTTC.

The J gene is TRBJ1-1, the V gene TRBV28; no reliable D call. This CDR3 has 12 amino acids. Trimming stripped 5 bases from V and 1 base from J, with 5 bases between. Germline V gives CDR1 MDHEN, CDR2 SYDVKM. The CDR3 region has the DNA TGTGCCAGCAGTCGAAGGAACACTGAAGCTTTCTTT. This encodes CASSRRNTEAFF.

V gene TRBV30 combines with J gene TRBJ1-5; 8 nucleotides match TRBD1. The V gene's germline CDR1 is GTSNPN and CDR2 SVGIG (reference sequence). CDR3 length equals 15 residues. Losses at the gene ends were 5 bases for V and 6 bases for J; bases not matched to a gene: 12. The CDR3, as DNA: TGTGCCTGGCAGGATACCAGGGGGCTAGGTCAGCCCCAGCATTTT. Its translation: CAWQDTRGLGQPQHF.

The chain couples TRBV19 to TRBJ1-5; 9 nucleotides align to TRBD1. The germline V gene encodes CDR1 LNHDA and CDR2 SQIVND (reference sequence). CDR3 length: 15 amino acids. The ends lost 7 bases at V and 6 bases at J; junction bases unmatched: 10. The CDR3 DNA follows: TGTGCCAGTATGCCGGGACAGGGAGGCGGTCAGCCCCAGCATTTT. Translated: CASMPGQGGGQPQHF.

The chain joins TRBV19 to TRBJ2-1, with 14 bases identical to TRBD2. The length of the CDR3 is 18 residues. V lost 5 bases to trimming and J lost 3 bases; unmatched junction nucleotides: 9. Germline CDR1 LNHDA, CDR2 SQIVND (reference sequence). The CDR3 DNA reads as TGTGCCAGTAGTCGACGACTAGCGGGAGGGCCCGGCTACAATGAGCAGTTCTTC. Its translation: CASSRRLAGGPGYNEQFF.

This clone was detected once. The chain links TRBV5-1 to TRBJ2-3; 10 bases match TRBD2. Germline CDR1 reads SGHRS; CDR2 reads YFSETQ. The CDR3 is 16 amino acids. V was clipped by 6 bases and J by 0 bases; unmatched bases: 7. The CDR3 nucleotides read TGCGCCAGCACTCTGAGCGGGAGGGCTAGCACAGATACGCAGTATTTT. This gives the protein CASTLSGRASTDTQYF.